This paragraph reports one T cell receptor (beta chain). The data were obtained in a study of T cells expressing NK-cell markers. Looked up from germline, CDR1 is GTSNPN and CDR2 is SVGIG (reference sequence). This CDR3 is built from 13 residues. TCRdb derives one entry per CDR3 protein from the 5' RACE reads, leaving out DNA. The table for this sample gives about 260,000 distinct CDR3 sequences. What was sequenced was blood T cells: a sorted CD56 or NKG2C T cell subset, CD4+ or CD8+ T cells, or bulk PBMC T cells (not recorded which). The chain recombines TRBV30 with TRBJ1-1; TCRdb lists TRBD1, though no DNA is available to test this call. This clonotype originated in a man aged 18 to 35 in good health. The CDR3 sequence is CAWDTGSNTEAFF.